What follows are 9 T cell receptor beta chains derived from one specimen sequenced in a study of T cells in Graves' hyperthyroidism and ophthalmopathy. What was amplified from RNA transcripts were TCR beta CDR3 regions. With the HTBI primer set, the TCR CDR3 went through a first round of RT-PCR. One entry per CDR3 protein results from TCRdb running MiXCR on the multiplex PCR reads. This sample has roughly 96,000 distinct CDR3 sequences, with about 51% found just once. Sequenced material: blood. The origin of the receptors is a woman aged 40 to 50 with Graves' hyperthyroidism.

There are many counts of this clonotype. The rearrangement uses TRBV5-1 and TRBJ2-7, with 7 nucleotides matching TRBD2. The CDR3 spans 16 residues. Losses at the gene ends were 0 bases for V and 6 bases for J; bases not matched to a gene: 12. Germline-derived CDR1 and CDR2 are SGHRS and YFSETQ. The CDR3 region is CASSLVASGTWGEQYF. The CDR3 DNA reads TGCGCCAGCAGCTTGGTGGCTAGCGGTACCTGGGGCGAGCAGTACTTC.

The chain employs TRBV30 and TRBJ1-2; 9 bases are shared with TRBD1. The CDR3 sequence is 13 residues long. Germline-derived CDR1 and CDR2 are GTSNPN and SVGIG (reference sequence). J was trimmed by 8 bases and V by 5 bases; bases with no gene match: 9. Here the CDR3 reads CAWGHRGTGGYTF. The CDR3 DNA reads as TGTGCCTGGGGTCATAGGGGGACAGGGGGCTACACCTTC.

This clonotype showed up many times. The chain carries TRBV7-8 and TRBJ2-7; D possibly corresponds to TRBD1 (6 bases). Germline V gene data show CDR1 as SGHVS and CDR2 as FQNEAQ. Between the trimmed V and J ends, which lost 4 bases and 0 bases, there was a span of 19 bases. CDR3 length: 17 amino acids. DNA for the CDR3: TGTGCCAGCAGCTCGCGTTACCGGGACACAAACTCCTACGAGCAGTACTTC. It encodes CASSSRYRDTNSYEQYF. Combining the CDR3 with reference TRBV7-8 and TRBJ2-7 gives the whole variable domain GAGVSQSPRYKVAKRGQDVALRCDPISGHVSLFWYQQALGQGPEFLTYFQNEAQLDKSGLPSDRFFAERPEGSVSTLKIQRTQQEDSAVYLCASSSRYRDTNSYEQYFGPGTRLTVT.

This clonotype was counted at least ten times. The genes are TRBV5-8 and TRBJ2-5; 7 bases match TRBD1. This CDR3 is 13 amino acids long. The germline V gene encodes CDR1 SGHTS and CDR2 YDEGEE. V was clipped by 4 bases and J by 6 bases; unmatched bases: 6. The CDR3: CASSADRVQTQYF. Written as DNA, the CDR3 is TGTGCCAGCAGCGCTGACAGGGTACAGACCCAGTACTTC.

In this sample, this clonotype turned up many times. This chain links TRBV20-1 with TRBJ1-2; 8 positions match TRBD1. The CDR3 runs 10 residues. CDR1 is DFQATT, CDR2 SNEGSKA, per germline (reference sequence). The trim removed 7 bases at V and 6 bases at J, leaving 1 base unmatched. The CDR3: CSGQGNGYTF. In nucleotides, the CDR3 is TGCAGTGGACAGGGGAATGGCTACACCTTC.

Regarding this clonotype: It may be a read error: a sequence one base away is much more abundant. J is TRBJ2-7 and V is TRBV6-5; TRBD1 matches 8 bases. This CDR3 spans 16 amino acids. Looked up from germline, CDR1 is MNHEY and CDR2 is SVGAGI. V was clipped by 3 bases and J by 5 bases; unmatched bases: 12. This CDR3 is CASSYSSRTGLNEQYF. CDR3 nucleotide sequence: TGTGCCAGCAGTTATTCCTCCAGGACAGGGTTAAACGAGCAGTACTTC.

This sequence joins TRBV7-9 and TRBJ1-1; D uncertain. Trimming stripped 5 bases from V and 2 bases from J, with 12 bases between. Germline V gene data show CDR1 as SEHNR and CDR2 as FQNEAQ (reference sequence). This CDR3 comprises 14 residues. CDR3 amino acids: CASSPRGSNTEAFF. CDR3 DNA: TGTGCCAGCAGCCCACGGGGATCCAACACTGAAGCTTTCTTT.

The table lists this clonotype with many counts. The CDR3 nucleotides read TGTGCCAGCAGCCGGGGATATGGCTACACCTTC. Its protein is CASSRGYGYTF. The chain is built from TRBV7-2 and TRBJ1-2; D is undetermined. Trimming left V 5 bases short and J 5 bases short, with 6 bases between. The CDR3 contains 11 residues. CDR1 and CDR2 (germline): SGHTA, FQGNSA. Combining the CDR3 with reference TRBV7-2 and TRBJ1-2 gives the whole variable domain GAGVSQSPSNKVTEKGKDVELRCDPISGHTALYWYRQSLGQGLEFLIYFQGNSAPDKSGLPSDRFSAERTGGSVSTLTIQRTQQEDSAVYLCASSRGYGYTFGSGTRLTVV.

The chain joins TRBV7-8 to TRBJ1-5; D remains unclear. The CDR3 runs 16 residues. Trimming took off 0 bases at V and 7 bases at J, with 16 bases between the two ends. The germline V gene has CDR1 SGHVS and CDR2 FQNEAQ. DNA for the CDR3: TGTGCCAGCAGCTTAGCAGGGATGGGCGCGGGACAGCCCCAGCATTTT. Its protein product is CASSLAGMGAGQPQHF.